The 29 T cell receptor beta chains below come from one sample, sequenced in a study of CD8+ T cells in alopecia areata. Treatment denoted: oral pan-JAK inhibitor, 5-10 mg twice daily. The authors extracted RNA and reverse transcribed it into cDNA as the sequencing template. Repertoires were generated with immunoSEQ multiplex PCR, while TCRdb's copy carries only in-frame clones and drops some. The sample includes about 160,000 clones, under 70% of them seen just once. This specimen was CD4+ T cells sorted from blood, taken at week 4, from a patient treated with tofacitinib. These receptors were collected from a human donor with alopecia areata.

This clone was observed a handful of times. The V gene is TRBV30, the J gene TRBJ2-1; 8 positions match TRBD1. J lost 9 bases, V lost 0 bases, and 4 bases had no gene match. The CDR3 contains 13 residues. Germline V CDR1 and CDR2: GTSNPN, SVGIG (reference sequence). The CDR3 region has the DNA TGTGCCTGGAGTGTACAGGGGGGAACTGAGCAGTTCTTC. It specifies CAWSVQGGTEQFF.

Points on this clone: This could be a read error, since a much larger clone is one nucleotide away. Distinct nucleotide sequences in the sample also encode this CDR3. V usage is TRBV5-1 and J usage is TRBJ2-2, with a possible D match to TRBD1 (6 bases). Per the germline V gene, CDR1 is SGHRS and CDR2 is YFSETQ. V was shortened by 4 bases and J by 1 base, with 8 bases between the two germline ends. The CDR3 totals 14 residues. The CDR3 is CASSPGQNTGELFF. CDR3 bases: TGCGCCAGCAGCCCGGGACAGAACACCGGGGAGCTGTTTTTT.

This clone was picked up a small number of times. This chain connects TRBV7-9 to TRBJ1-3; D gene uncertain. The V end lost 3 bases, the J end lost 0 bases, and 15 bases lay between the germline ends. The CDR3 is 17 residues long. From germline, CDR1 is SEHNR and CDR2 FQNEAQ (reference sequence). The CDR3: CASSLRADQLSGNTIYF. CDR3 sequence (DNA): TGTGCCAGCAGCTTGAGGGCGGATCAACTCTCTGGAAACACCATATATTTT.

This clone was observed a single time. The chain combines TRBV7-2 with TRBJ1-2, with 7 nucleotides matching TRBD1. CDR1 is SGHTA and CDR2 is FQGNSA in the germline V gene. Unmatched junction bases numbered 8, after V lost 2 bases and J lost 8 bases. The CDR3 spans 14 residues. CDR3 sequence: CASSLSSQGIGYTF. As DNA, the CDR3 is TGTGCCAGCAGCTTAAGCTCACAGGGGATAGGCTACACCTTC.

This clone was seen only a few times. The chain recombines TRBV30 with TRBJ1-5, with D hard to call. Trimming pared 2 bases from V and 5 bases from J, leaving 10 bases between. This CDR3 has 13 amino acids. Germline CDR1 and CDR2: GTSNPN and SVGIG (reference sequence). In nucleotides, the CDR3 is TGTGCCTGGAGTACAGATCGGTATCAGCCCCAGCATTTT. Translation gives CAWSTDRYQPQHF.

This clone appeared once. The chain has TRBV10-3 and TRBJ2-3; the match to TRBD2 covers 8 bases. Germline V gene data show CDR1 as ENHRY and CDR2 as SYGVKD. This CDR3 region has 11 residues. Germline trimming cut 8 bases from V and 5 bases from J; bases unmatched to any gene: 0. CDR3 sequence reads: CAIAGGDTQYF. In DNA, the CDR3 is TGTGCCATCGCGGGGGGAGATACGCAGTATTTT.

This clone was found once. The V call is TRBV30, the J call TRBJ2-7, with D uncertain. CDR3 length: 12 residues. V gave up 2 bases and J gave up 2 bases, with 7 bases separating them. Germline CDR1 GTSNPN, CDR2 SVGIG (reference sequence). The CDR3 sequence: CAWSPLTYEQYF. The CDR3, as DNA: TGTGCCTGGAGTCCCTTAACCTACGAGCAGTACTTC.

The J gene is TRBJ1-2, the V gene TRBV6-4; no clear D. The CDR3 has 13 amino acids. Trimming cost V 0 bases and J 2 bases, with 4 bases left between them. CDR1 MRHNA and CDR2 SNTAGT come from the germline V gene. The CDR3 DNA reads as TGTGCCAGCAGTGACTCGTTAAACTATGGCTACACCTTC. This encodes CASSDSLNYGYTF.

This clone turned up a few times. The CDR3 region is CASSQGPTGELFF. The CDR3 coding sequence is TGTGCCAGCAGCCAAGGTCCCACCGGGGAGCTGTTTTTT. The chain combines TRBV14 with TRBJ2-2; D unresolved. Per the germline V gene, CDR1 is SGHDN and CDR2 is FVKESK. CDR3 length: 13 residues. Deletions cut 1 base from V and 4 bases from J, with 4 bases between.

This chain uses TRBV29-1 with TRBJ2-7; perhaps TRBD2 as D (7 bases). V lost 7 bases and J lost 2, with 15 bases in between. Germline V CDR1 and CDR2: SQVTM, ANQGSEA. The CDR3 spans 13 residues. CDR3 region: CSAMEGGTYEQYF. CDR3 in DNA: TGCAGCGCAATGGAGGGGGGGACCTACGAGCAGTACTTC.

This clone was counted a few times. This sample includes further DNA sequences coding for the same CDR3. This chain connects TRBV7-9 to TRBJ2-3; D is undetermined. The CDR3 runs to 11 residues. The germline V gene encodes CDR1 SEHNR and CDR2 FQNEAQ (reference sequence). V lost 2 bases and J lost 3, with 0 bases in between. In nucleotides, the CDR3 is TGTGCCAGCAGCTTAACAGATACGCAGTATTTT. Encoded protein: CASSLTDTQYF.

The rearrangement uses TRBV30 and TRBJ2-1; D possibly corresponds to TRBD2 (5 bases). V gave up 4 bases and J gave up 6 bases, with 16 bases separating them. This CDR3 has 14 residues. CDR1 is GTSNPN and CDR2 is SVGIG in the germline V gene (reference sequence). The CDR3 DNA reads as TGTGCCTGGATTCGGTCGCGAGGGATCAATGAGCAGTTCTTC. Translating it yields CAWIRSRGINEQFF.

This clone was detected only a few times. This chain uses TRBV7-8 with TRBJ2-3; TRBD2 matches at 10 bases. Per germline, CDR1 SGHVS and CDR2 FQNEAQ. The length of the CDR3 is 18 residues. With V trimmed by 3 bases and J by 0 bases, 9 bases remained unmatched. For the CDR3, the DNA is TGTGCCAGCAGCTTTCGGACTAGCGGAGGACATAGCACAGATACGCAGTATTTT. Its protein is CASSFRTSGGHSTDTQYF.

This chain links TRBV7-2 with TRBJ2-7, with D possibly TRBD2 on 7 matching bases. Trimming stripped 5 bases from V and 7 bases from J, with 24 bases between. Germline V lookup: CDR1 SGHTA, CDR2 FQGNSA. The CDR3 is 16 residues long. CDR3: CASSPESRGGMGEQYF. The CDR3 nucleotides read TGTGCCAGCAGCCCCGAGAGTCGCGGGGGCATGGGAGAGCAGTACTTC.

The DNA for the CDR3 is TGTGCTAGTGCCCTGGGACAAACCTATGGCTACACCTTC. It is translated as CASALGQTYGYTF. The rearrangement uses TRBV12-5 and TRBJ1-2; tentatively, D is TRBD1 (6 bases). The V gene's germline CDR1 is LGHNT and CDR2 FRNRAP. The CDR3 contains 13 residues. The V and J ends lost 7 bases and 4 bases respectively, with 13 bases between them.

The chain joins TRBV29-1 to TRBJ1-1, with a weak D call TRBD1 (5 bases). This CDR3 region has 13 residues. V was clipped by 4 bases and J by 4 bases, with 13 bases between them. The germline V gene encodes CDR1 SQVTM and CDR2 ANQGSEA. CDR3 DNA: TGCAGCGTTGTCGGGGCGCTTGGCACTGAAGCTTTCTTT. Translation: CSVVGALGTEAFF.

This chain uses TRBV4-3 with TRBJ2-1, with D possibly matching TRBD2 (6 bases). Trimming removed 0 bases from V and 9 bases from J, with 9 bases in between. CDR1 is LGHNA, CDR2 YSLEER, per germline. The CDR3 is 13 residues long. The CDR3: CASSQDRGIEQFF. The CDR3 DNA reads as TGCGCCAGCAGCCAAGATCGCGGGATTGAGCAGTTCTTC.

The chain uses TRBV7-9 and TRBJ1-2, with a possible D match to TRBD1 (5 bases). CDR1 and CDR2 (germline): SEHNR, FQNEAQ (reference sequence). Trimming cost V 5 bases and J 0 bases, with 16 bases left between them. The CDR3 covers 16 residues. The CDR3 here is CASSPGGTEANYGYTF. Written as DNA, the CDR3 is TGTGCCAGCAGCCCCGGGGGAACCGAAGCTAACTATGGCTACACCTTC.

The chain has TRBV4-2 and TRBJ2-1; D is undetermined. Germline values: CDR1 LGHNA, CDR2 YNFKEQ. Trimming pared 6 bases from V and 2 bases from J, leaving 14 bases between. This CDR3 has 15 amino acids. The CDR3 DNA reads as TGTGCCAGCAGTCCCTCCGGCGGACCCTACAATGAGCAGTTCTTC. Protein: CASSPSGGPYNEQFF.

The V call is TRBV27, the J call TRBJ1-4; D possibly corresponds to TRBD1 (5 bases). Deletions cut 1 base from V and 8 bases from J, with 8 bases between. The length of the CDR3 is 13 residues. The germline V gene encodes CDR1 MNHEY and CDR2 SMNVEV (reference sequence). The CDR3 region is CASSLLQGEKLFF. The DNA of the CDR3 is TGTGCCAGCAGTTTATTGCAGGGCGAAAAACTGTTTTTT.

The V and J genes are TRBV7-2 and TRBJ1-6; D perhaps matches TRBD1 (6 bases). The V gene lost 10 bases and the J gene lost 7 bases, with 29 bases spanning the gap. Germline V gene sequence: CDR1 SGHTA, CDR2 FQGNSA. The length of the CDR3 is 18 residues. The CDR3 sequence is CATSIRVGGTNGNSPLHF. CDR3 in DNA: TGTGCCACCTCGATACGGGTTGGGGGCACCAACGGGAATTCACCCCTCCACTTT. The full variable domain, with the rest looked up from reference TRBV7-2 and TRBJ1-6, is GAGVSQSPSNKVTEKGKDVELRCDPISGHTALYWYRQSLGQGLEFLIYFQGNSAPDKSGLPSDRFSAERTGGSVSTLTIQRTQQEDSAVYLCATSIRVGGTNGNSPLHFGNGTRLTVT.

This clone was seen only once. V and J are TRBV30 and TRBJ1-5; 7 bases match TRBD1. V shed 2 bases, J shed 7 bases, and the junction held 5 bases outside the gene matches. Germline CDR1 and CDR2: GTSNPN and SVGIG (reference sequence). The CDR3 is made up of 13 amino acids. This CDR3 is CAWSPDRAQPQHF. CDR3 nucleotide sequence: TGTGCCTGGAGTCCCGACAGGGCCCAGCCCCAGCATTTT.

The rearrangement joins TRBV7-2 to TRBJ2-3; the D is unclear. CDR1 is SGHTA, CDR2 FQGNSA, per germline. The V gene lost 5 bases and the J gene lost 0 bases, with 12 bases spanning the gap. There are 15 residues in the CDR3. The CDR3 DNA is TGTGCCAGCAGCCCACACGGACCGAGCACAGATACGCAGTATTTT. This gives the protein CASSPHGPSTDTQYF.

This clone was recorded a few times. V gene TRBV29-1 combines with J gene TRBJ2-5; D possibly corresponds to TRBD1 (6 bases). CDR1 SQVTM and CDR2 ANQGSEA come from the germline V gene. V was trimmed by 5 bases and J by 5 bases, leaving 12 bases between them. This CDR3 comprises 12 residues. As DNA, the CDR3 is TGCAGCGTTTCCGCAGGGGTGGAGACCCAGTACTTC. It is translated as CSVSAGVETQYF.

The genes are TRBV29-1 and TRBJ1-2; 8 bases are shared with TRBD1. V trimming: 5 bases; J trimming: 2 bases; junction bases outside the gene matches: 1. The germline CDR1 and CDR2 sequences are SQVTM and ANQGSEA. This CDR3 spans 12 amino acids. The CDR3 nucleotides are TGCAGCGTTAGGACAGGGAACTATGGCTACACCTTC. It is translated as CSVRTGNYGYTF. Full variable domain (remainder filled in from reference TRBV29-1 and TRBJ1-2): SAVISQKPSRDICQRGTSLTIQCQVDSQVTMMFWYRQQPGQSLTLIATANQGSEATYESGFVIDKFPISRPNLTFSTLTVSNMSPEDSSIYLCSVRTGNYGYTFGSGTRLTVV.

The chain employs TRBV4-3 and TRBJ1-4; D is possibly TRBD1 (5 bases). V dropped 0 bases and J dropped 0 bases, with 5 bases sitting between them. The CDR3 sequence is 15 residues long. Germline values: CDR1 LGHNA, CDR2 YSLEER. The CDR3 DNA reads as TGCGCCAGCAGCCAAGACAGGGCAACTAATGAAAAACTGTTTTTT. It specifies CASSQDRATNEKLFF.

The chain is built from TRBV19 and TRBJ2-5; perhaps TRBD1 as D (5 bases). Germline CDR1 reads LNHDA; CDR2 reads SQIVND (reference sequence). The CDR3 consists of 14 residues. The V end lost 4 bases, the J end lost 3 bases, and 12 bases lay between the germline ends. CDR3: CASSTRQFKETQYF. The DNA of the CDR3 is TGTGCCAGTAGTACCCGACAGTTCAAAGAGACCCAGTACTTC.

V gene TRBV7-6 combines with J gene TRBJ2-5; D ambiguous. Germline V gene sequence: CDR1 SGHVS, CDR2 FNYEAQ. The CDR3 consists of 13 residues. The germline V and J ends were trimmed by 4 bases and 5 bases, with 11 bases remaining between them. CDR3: CASSSTLTETQYF. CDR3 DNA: TGTGCCAGCAGCTCTACTCTTACGGAGACCCAGTACTTC.

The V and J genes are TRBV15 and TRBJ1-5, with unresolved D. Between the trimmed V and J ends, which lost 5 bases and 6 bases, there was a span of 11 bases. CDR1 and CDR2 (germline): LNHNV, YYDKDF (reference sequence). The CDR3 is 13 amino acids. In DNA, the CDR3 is TGTGCCACCAGCGCAAACAAGGGTCAGCCCCAGCATTTT. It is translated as CATSANKGQPQHF.